The rows below give T cell receptor beta chains drawn from one sample of a study of blood T cell repertoires in COVID-19. The table came from immunoSEQ multiplex PCR; TCRdb's copy has only in-frame clones and leaves some out. The sample records under 80,000 clones, approximately 84% being singletons. Sequenced input: peripheral blood. These receptors were obtained from a human donor in a cohort sampled during active COVID-19. Each CDR3 is given with its conserved first and last residue. A D gene is named only where the DNA matches it firmly. Only part of the rows carry a size: once, few, many, or a class if the clone is expanded.

clone_size d_call j_call cdr3_length v_call cdr3_aa cdr3_nt
few . TRBJ2-2 16 TRBV7-9 CASSLAARAYTGELFF TGTGCCAGCAGCTTAGCAGCCAGGGCTTACACCGGGGAGCTGTTTTTT
. TRBD2 TRBJ2-5 15 TRBV3-1/TRBV3-2 CASSQVAGGGKTQYF TGTGCCAGCAGCCAAGTGGCGGGAGGGGGGAAGACCCAGTACTTC
. . TRBJ2-1 14 TRBV27 CASTYQYSYNEQFF TGTGCCAGCACTTACCAGTACTCCTACAATGAGCAGTTCTTC
. TRBD1 TRBJ1-2 16 TRBV6-2/TRBV6-3 CASSRLLATGKGGYTF TGTGCCAGCAGTCGTCTTTTAGCGACAGGGAAGGGTGGCTACACCTTC
. TRBD1 TRBJ2-2 16 TRBV6-4 CASSFQGETNTGELFF TGTGCCAGCAGTTTCCAGGGGGAAACGAACACCGGGGAGCTGTTTTTT
. TRBD2 TRBJ2-7 15 TRBV3-1/TRBV3-2 CASSLRLAGSYEQYF TGTGCCAGCAGCCTTCGACTAGCGGGGTCCTACGAGCAGTACTTC
. TRBD1 TRBJ1-3 15 TRBV12-5 CASGSTDRVTNTIYF TGTGCTAGTGGTTCGACCGACAGGGTTACGAACACCATATATTTT
. . TRBJ2-1 14 TRBV24-1 CATSDLQNRHEQFF TGTGCCACCAGTGATTTGCAAAACAGGCATGAGCAGTTCTTC
few TRBD1 TRBJ2-7 14 TRBV7-8 CASTRDSLSYEQYF TGTGCCAGCACAAGGGACAGCCTGTCCTACGAGCAGTACTTC
. TRBD2 TRBJ2-7 17 TRBV19 CASSPWTSGRGMYEQYF TGTGCCAGTAGTCCATGGACTAGCGGGAGGGGTATGTACGAGCAGTACTTC
. TRBD1 TRBJ2-7 12 TRBV24-1 CATSTTGNEQYF TGTGCCACCAGTACGACAGGGAACGAGCAGTACTTC
. . TRBJ1-2 14 TRBV7-9 CASSLGQGGYGYTF TGTGCCAGCAGCTTAGGGCAGGGCGGATATGGCTACACCTTC
. TRBD1 TRBJ2-1 15 TRBV5-1 CASSFRDSRNNEQFF TGCGCCAGCAGCTTCCGGGACAGCAGAAACAATGAGCAGTTCTTC
. TRBD1 TRBJ1-4 13 TRBV11-1 CASGDRVNEKLFF TGTGCCAGCGGAGACAGGGTAAACGAAAAACTGTTTTTT
. TRBD1 TRBJ1-1 16 TRBV27 CASRLGTGQRNTEAFF TGTGCCAGCCGATTAGGGACAGGGCAAAGGAACACTGAAGCTTTCTTT
. . TRBJ1-5 14 TRBV2 CASSVQGMVQPQHF TGTGCCAGCAGTGTACAGGGAATGGTTCAGCCCCAGCATTTT
. . TRBJ2-5 14 TRBV5-4 CASSLGLEQETQYF TGTGCCAGCAGCTTGGGACTAGAGCAAGAGACCCAGTACTTC
. TRBD1 TRBJ2-2 18 TRBV5-1 CASSLIDRGQSRAGELFF TGCGCCAGCAGCCTCATCGACAGGGGGCAATCACGAGCCGGGGAGCTGTTTTTT
. . TRBJ1-1 13 TRBV19 CASSTDMNTEAFF TGTGCCAGTAGTACAGATATGAACACTGAAGCTTTCTTT
once TRBD1 TRBJ2-5 15 TRBV24-1 CATSGPQGARETQYF TGTGCCACCAGTGGGCCTCAGGGGGCAAGGGAGACCCAGTACTTC
. . TRBJ1-4 15 TRBV6-5 CASSYRGATNEKLFF TGTGCCAGCAGTTACCGGGGAGCAACTAATGAAAAACTGTTTTTT
. TRBD1 TRBJ1-5 14 TRBV19 CASSLWTGDQPQHF TGTGCCAGTAGTCTCTGGACAGGCGATCAGCCCCAGCATTTT
once TRBD2 TRBJ2-1 14 TRBV29-1 CSVEGRENVDEQFF TGCAGCGTTGAAGGGCGGGAGAACGTCGATGAGCAGTTCTTC
. TRBD2 TRBJ2-7 17 TRBV27 CASSEGGRMKGYHEQYF TGTGCCAGCTCAGAGGGCGGGAGGATGAAAGGATACCACGAGCAGTACTTC
. TRBD1 TRBJ2-7 15 TRBV9 CASSPRTGGPYEQYF TGTGCCAGCAGTCCCAGGACAGGGGGCCCCTACGAGCAGTACTTC
. TRBD1 TRBJ1-1 14 TRBV7-9 CASSSRGMNTEAFF TGTGCCAGCAGCTCCAGGGGGATGAACACTGAAGCTTTCTTT
. . TRBJ2-6 15 TRBV5-4 CASRRTGPGANVLTF TGTGCCAGCAGGCGGACTGGACCTGGGGCCAACGTCCTGACTTTC
. . TRBJ2-6 16 TRBV19 CASGEGQLSGANVLTF TGTGCCAGTGGTGAGGGACAACTCTCTGGGGCCAACGTCCTGACTTTC
. TRBD1 TRBJ2-7 16 TRBV7-2 CASSLVVQGVGYEQYF TGTGCCAGCAGCTTAGTGGTGCAGGGGGTTGGGTACGAGCAGTACTTC
once . TRBJ1-1 14 TRBV5-4 CASSLDRPDTEAFF TGTGCCAGCAGCTTGGACAGGCCGGACACTGAAGCTTTCTTT
. TRBD2 TRBJ2-1 14 TRBV18 CASSPLGLGDEQFF TGTGCCAGCTCACCACTTGGACTAGGGGATGAGCAGTTCTTC
. . TRBJ2-5 13 TRBV7-3 CASSLRAEETQYF TGTGCCAGCAGCCTACGAGCGGAAGAGACCCAGTACTTC
. . TRBJ1-1 13 TRBV12-3/TRBV12-4 CASSQSHGTQAFF TGTGCCAGCAGCCAATCCCACGGGACACAAGCTTTCTTT
. . TRBJ1-1 15 TRBV18 CASSPGRSRGTEAFF TGTGCCAGCTCACCGGGACGGTCAAGGGGGACTGAAGCTTTCTTT
. TRBD2 TRBJ2-1 19 TRBV5-1 CASSTRGTSFFSSYNEQFF TGCGCCAGCAGCACCCGCGGGACTAGCTTCTTTAGCTCCTACAATGAGCAGTTCTTC
. . TRBJ2-4 13 TRBV7-2 CASSSDRQNIQYF TGTGCCAGCAGCTCGGACAGACAAAACATTCAGTACTTC
. . TRBJ2-5 14 TRBV7-6 CASSLVVRGETQYF TGTGCCAGCAGCTTAGTCGTCCGAGGAGAGACCCAGTACTTC
. TRBD1 TRBJ1-2 12 TRBV6-6 CASRPGTDRYTF TGTGCCAGCAGACCCGGGACAGACCGCTACACCTTC
once TRBD2 TRBJ2-4 20 TRBV4-1 CASSQKTGGALYHAKNIQYF TGCGCCAGCAGCCAAAAAACGGGAGGGGCACTATACCACGCCAAAAACATTCAGTACTTC
. TRBD2 TRBJ2-1 17 TRBV11-3 CASSLGPLGLAYNEQFF TGTGCCAGCAGCTTAGGCCCCCTGGGACTAGCGTACAATGAGCAGTTCTTC
. . TRBJ2-5 13 TRBV6-5 CASSIRMRETQYF TGTGCCAGCAGTATTCGTATGAGGGAGACCCAGTACTTC
. . TRBJ1-5 13 TRBV6-5 CASSYQGGQPQHF TGTGCCAGCAGTTATCAGGGCGGACAGCCCCAGCATTTT
. TRBD1 TRBJ2-5 13 TRBV7-9 CASSRGQVETQYF TGTGCCAGCAGCCGGGGACAGGTGGAGACCCAGTACTTC
. TRBD2 TRBJ2-1 19 TRBV24-1 CATSDPRGTTSGDYNEQFF TGTGCCACCAGTGACCCCCGCGGAACTACTAGCGGGGATTACAATGAGCAGTTCTTC
. TRBD1 TRBJ1-2 16 TRBV4-2 CASSQAGQGIPYGYTF TGTGCCAGCAGCCAAGCGGGACAGGGGATCCCGTATGGCTACACCTTC
. . TRBJ2-3 12 TRBV11-2 CASIGATDTQYF TGTGCCAGCATAGGAGCGACAGATACGCAGTATTTT
. . TRBJ1-4 14 TRBV7-9 CASSLTGLNEKLFF TGTGCCAGCAGCTTGACAGGCCTTAATGAAAAACTGTTTTTT
. . TRBJ1-2 13 TRBV11-2 CASSDTGIYGYTF TGTGCCAGCAGCGATACAGGGATCTATGGCTACACCTTC
. TRBD2 TRBJ2-3 15 TRBV2 CASSSRRGGADTQYF TGTGCCAGCAGTTCCCGGCGGGGGGGGGCAGATACGCAGTATTTT
once . TRBJ1-2 17 TRBV28 CASSAPDKARLIYGYTF TGTGCCAGCAGTGCTCCGGACAAGGCTAGGTTGATCTATGGCTACACCTTC
. . TRBJ2-7 15 TRBV7-2 CASSLAHSGLGEQYF TGTGCCAGCAGCTTAGCGCACAGCGGCCTTGGCGAGCAGTACTTC
. . TRBJ2-2 15 TRBV28 CASSLSSRILGELFF TGTGCCAGCAGTTTATCTTCCAGGATTCTTGGGGAGCTGTTTTTT
once . TRBJ1-2 13 TRBV6-5 CASRSGVDGGYTF TGTGCCAGCAGATCAGGGGTGGATGGTGGCTACACCTTC
. TRBD1 TRBJ1-1 16 TRBV11-2 CASSLVTGGMNTEAFF TGTGCCAGCAGCTTAGTGACAGGGGGCATGAACACTGAAGCTTTCTTT
. . TRBJ1-3 16 TRBV5-4 CASSLGDFLGGNTIYF TGTGCCAGCAGCTTGGGGGACTTTCTAGGTGGAAACACCATATATTTT
. TRBD2 TRBJ2-3 18 TRBV4-2 CASSRGTSGRASTDTQYF TGTGCCAGCAGCCGAGGGACTAGCGGACGTGCTAGCACAGATACGCAGTATTTT
. . TRBJ2-1 16 TRBV11-3 CASSFRGEKYGNEQFF TGTGCCAGCAGCTTTCGCGGAGAGAAATATGGCAATGAGCAGTTCTTC
. TRBD1 TRBJ1-1 18 TRBV7-9 CASSSVKITGGDWTEAFF TGTGCCAGCAGCTCCGTTAAAATTACAGGGGGCGACTGGACTGAAGCTTTCTTT